The 2 T cell receptor beta chains presented below share a single source sample, sequenced in a study of shared clonotypes between healthy human individuals. Sequenced by immunoSEQ multiplex PCR; TCRdb stores in-frame clones only, minus some. This sample has over a million clones; roughly 70% occur once, and the top ten carry about 1.5%. The sample was memory CD4+ T cells sorted from blood. The subset was: CD45RA-negative fraction. These receptors originate from a man aged 18 to 29 in good health.

The gene calls are TRBV9 and TRBJ2-2, with D tentatively TRBD2 (5 bases). Looked up from germline, CDR1 is SGDLS and CDR2 is YYNGEE. The CDR3 runs to 15 residues. Trimming shortened V by 0 bases and J by 4 bases, and 10 bases separated the two germline ends. The CDR3 DNA follows: TGTGCCAGCAGCGTAGCGGGAACATCCACCGGGGAGCTGTTTTTT. Translating gives CASSVAGTSTGELFF.

The V gene is TRBV5-1, the J gene TRBJ2-1; 8 bases match TRBD1. V dropped 3 bases and J dropped 3; count of bases not matched to a gene: 8. This CDR3 has 16 amino acids. The V gene's germline CDR1 is SGHRS and CDR2 YFSETQ. In nucleotides, the CDR3 is TGCGCCAGCAGCTCATCCTCCGGGACAGGCTACAATGAGCAGTTCTTC. This encodes CASSSSSGTGYNEQFF.